The next 5 T cell receptor beta chains were all read from a single sample in a study of blood T cell repertoires in COVID-19 (dated by TCRdb to about 2020). The library was produced with the immunoSEQ multiplex PCR assay. Drawn from immuneACCESS, this table holds only the in-frame rearrangements with V and J called that TCRdb kept. Clones are partly lost; checked studies trace under half to an unresolved V gene and leave the rest unexplained. Here the sample has 250,000 to 350,000 clones; around nine tenths occur a single time. The ten top clones hold around 12% of the sample. Sequenced sample: peripheral blood. All receptors derive from a woman in her sixties with acute or convalescent COVID-19.

This clone was observed a few times. The chain carries TRBV7-9 and TRBJ2-5; tentatively, D is TRBD1 (6 bases). V was pared by 5 bases and J by 5 bases, with 15 bases between. The germline V gene encodes CDR1 SEHNR and CDR2 FQNEAQ (reference sequence). The CDR3 covers 14 residues. The CDR3 sequence: CASSLLGGWETQYF. CDR3 in DNA: TGTGCCAGCAGCCTGCTTGGGGGCTGGGAGACCCAGTACTTC.

V and J are TRBV30 and TRBJ2-2, with a tentative D call TRBD1 (6 bases). This CDR3 has 18 residues. The ends were cut back, 0 bases at V and 2 bases at J, with 19 bases in the middle. Germline V gene lookup returns CDR1 GTSNPN and CDR2 SVGIG (reference sequence). This CDR3 reads CAWSVAMFGRGNTGELFF. CDR3 nucleotide sequence: TGTGCCTGGAGTGTAGCAATGTTTGGCAGGGGAAACACCGGGGAGCTGTTTTTT.

The chain combines TRBV7-9 with TRBJ1-2, with TRBD1 identical over 8 bases. The CDR3 extends over 14 amino acids. The V segment lost 5 bases and the J segment 0 bases; nucleotides outside the gene matches: 2. Germline values: CDR1 SEHNR, CDR2 FQNEAQ (reference sequence). CDR3: CASSPDRANYGYTF. The CDR3 DNA follows: TGTGCCAGCAGCCCGGACAGGGCTAACTATGGCTACACCTTC.

The V and J genes are TRBV18 and TRBJ2-3; 11 bases map to TRBD1. V shed 6 bases, J shed 7 bases, and the junction held 12 bases outside the gene matches. The CDR3 consists of 16 residues. From germline, CDR1 is KGHSH and CDR2 LQKENI. CDR3 DNA: TGTGCCAGCTCCCCGTCCGGGACAGGGGGGGCAAATACGCAGTATTTT. Amino acid sequence: CASSPSGTGGANTQYF.

The chain recombines TRBV12-3 or TRBV12-4 with TRBJ2-2; D is perhaps TRBD1 (5 bases). Trimming cost V 6 bases and J 5 bases, with 10 bases left between them. CDR3 length: 13 amino acids. Written as DNA, the CDR3 is TGTGCCAGCAGCCCAGGGTGGACCGGGGAGCTGTTTTTT. Protein: CASSPGWTGELFF.